Below, one T cell receptor beta chain is given with its context. The sample belongs to a study of T cell changes during pregnancy in multiple sclerosis. V was shortened by 3 bases and J by 2 bases, with 5 bases between the two germline ends. CDR1 and CDR2 (germline): MNHNS, SASEGT. The CDR3 runs 13 residues. Method: immunoSEQ multiplex PCR; TCRdb's copy keeps in-frame clones and lacks some. This sample yields roughly 80,000 clones, of which approximately 92% are seen a single time; roughly 1% belongs to the top ten. The rearrangement uses TRBV6-1 and TRBJ1-3; the D is unclear. The sequencing here drew on peripheral blood, taken in the first trimester of pregnancy. The TCR was taken from a female donor with multiple sclerosis, enrolled in a pregnancy study. For the CDR3, the DNA is TGTGCCAGCAGTGAGGCGGCTGGAAACACCATATATTTT. This gives the protein CASSEAAGNTIYF.